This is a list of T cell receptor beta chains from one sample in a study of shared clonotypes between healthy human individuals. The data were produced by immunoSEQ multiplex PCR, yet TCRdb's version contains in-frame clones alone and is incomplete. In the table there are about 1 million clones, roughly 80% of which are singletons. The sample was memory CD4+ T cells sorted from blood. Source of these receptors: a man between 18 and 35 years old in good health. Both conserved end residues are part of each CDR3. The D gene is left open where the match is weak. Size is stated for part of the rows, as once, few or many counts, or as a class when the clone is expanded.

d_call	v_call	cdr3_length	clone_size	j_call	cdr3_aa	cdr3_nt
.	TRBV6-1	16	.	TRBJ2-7	CASSEGRLASAYEQYF	TGTGCCAGCAGTGAAGGGCGGTTAGCGTCCGCCTACGAGCAGTACTTC
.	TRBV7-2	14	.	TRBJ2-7	CASSLSPDPGFQYF	TGTGCCAGCAGCTTAAGCCCGGACCCAGGGTTCCAGTACTTC
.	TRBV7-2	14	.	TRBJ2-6	CASSPRGGANVLTF	TGTGCCAGCAGCCCACGGGGTGGGGCCAACGTCCTGACTTTC
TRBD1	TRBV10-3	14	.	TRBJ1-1	CAVLPGTVNTEAFF	TGTGCCGTCCTACCCGGGACAGTGAACACTGAAGCTTTCTTT
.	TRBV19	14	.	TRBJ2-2	CASSFSYMGGELFF	TGTGCCAGTAGCTTTTCTTACATGGGCGGGGAGCTGTTTTTT
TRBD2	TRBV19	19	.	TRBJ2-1	CASSPELIREGFGYNEQFF	TGTGCCAGTAGCCCTGAGCTCATCAGGGAGGGCTTCGGTTACAATGAGCAGTTCTTC
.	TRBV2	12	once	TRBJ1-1	CASTPDRNEAFF	TGTGCCAGCACTCCGGACAGAAATGAAGCTTTCTTT
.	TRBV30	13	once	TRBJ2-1	CGLETGNRVEQFF	TGTGGACTAGAGACAGGGAACAGGGTTGAGCAGTTCTTC
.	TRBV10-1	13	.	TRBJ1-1	CASSRTGLAEAFF	TGCGCCAGCAGTCGTACAGGGCTGGCTGAAGCTTTCTTT
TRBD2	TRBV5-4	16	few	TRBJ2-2	CASSLGLAGGTGELFF	TGTGCCAGCAGCTTGGGCCTAGCGGGAGGCACCGGGGAGCTGTTTTTT
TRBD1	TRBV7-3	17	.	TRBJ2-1	CASSLTYPGQVGSEQFF	TGTGCCAGCAGCTTAACTTACCCGGGACAGGTTGGGAGTGAGCAGTTCTTC
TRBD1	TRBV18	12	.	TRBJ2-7	CASSTGAYEQYF	TGTGCCAGCTCCACAGGGGCCTACGAGCAGTACTTC
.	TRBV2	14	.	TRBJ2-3	CASRGGITTDTQYF	TGTGCCAGCAGAGGGGGGATTACCACAGATACGCAGTATTTT
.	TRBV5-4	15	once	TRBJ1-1	CASSPLGGVVTEAFF	TGTGCCAGCAGCCCCCTGGGGGGGGTCGTCACTGAAGCTTTCTTT
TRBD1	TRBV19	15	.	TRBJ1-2	CASSSGDRANYGYTF	TGTGCCAGTAGCTCAGGGGACAGGGCAAACTATGGCTACACCTTC
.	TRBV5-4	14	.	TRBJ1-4	CASSLAGNNEKLFF	TGTGCCAGCAGCTTGGCAGGGAATAACGAAAAACTGTTTTTT
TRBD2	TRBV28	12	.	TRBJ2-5	CASGLARETQYF	TGTGCCAGCGGACTAGCGAGAGAGACCCAGTACTTC
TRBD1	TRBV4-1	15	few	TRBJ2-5	CASSQGQVKGETQYF	TGCGCCAGCAGCCAGGGACAGGTTAAGGGAGAGACCCAGTACTTC
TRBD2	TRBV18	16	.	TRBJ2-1	CASSISSGGPYNEQFF	TGTGCCAGCTCAATATCAAGCGGGGGGCCCTACAATGAGCAGTTCTTC
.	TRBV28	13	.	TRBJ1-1	CASSSGVWGGRRF	TGTGCCAGCAGTTCGGGGGTTTGGGGCGGTCGACGATTT
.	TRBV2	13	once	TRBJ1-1	CASGSGMNTEAFF	TGTGCCAGCGGCTCGGGTATGAACACTGAAGCTTTCTTT
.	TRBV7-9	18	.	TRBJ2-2	CASSLPIGQPANTGELFF	TGTGCCAGCAGCTTACCCATAGGCCAGCCAGCGAACACCGGGGAGCTGTTTTTT
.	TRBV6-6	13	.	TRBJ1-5	CASSYVGDQPQHF	TGTGCCAGCAGTTATGTTGGCGATCAGCCCCAGCATTTT
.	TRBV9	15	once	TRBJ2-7	CASSVGGHSDHEQYF	TGTGCCAGCAGCGTAGGAGGACACTCCGACCACGAGCAGTACTTC
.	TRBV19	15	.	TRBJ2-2	CASSIGAVNTGELFF	TGTGCCAGTAGTATAGGGGCAGTTAACACCGGGGAGCTGTTTTTT
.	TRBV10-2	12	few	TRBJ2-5	CASKTSTETQYF	TGCGCCAGCAAAACCAGCACGGAGACCCAGTACTTC
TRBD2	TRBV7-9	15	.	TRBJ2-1	CASSESGRVYNEQFF	TGTGCCAGCAGCGAGAGCGGGAGGGTCTACAATGAGCAGTTCTTC
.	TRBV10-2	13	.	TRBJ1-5	CASSETGNQPQHF	TGCGCCAGCAGTGAGACAGGCAATCAGCCCCAGCATTTT
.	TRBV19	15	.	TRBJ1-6	CASSPGALLDSPLHF	TGTGCCAGTAGTCCCGGGGCGCTCCTTGATTCACCCCTCCACTTT
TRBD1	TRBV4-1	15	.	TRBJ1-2	CASSQAQGAVDGYTF	TGCGCCAGCAGCCAAGCCCAGGGGGCGGTGGATGGCTACACCTTC
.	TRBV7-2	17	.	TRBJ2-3	CASSLGPIRGSGDTQYF	TGTGCCAGCAGCTTAGGACCCATCCGGGGGTCGGGTGATACGCAGTATTTT
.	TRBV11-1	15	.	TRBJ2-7	CASSLGGGDSYEQYF	TGTGCCAGCAGCTTAGGTGGCGGAGACTCCTACGAGCAGTACTTC
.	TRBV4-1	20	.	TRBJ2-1	CASSQTVPGGPSYFGNEQFF	TGCGCCAGCAGCCAAACGGTCCCCGGGGGGCCAAGTTACTTTGGCAATGAGCAGTTCTTC
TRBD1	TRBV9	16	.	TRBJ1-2	CASSSRTGGPNRGYTF	TGTGCCAGCAGCTCTAGGACAGGGGGCCCAAATCGTGGCTACACCTTC
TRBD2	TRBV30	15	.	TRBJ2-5	CAWNSGGFSGETQYF	TGTGCCTGGAATAGCGGGGGATTTTCGGGTGAGACCCAGTACTTC
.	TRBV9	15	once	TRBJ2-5	CASSVGTQGGETQYF	TGTGCCAGCAGCGTAGGAACCCAGGGAGGAGAGACCCAGTACTTC
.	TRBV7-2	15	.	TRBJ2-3	CASSLGTPRTDTQYF	TGTGCCAGCAGCTTAGGGACTCCTCGCACAGATACGCAGTATTTT
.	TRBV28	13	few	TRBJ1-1	CASSYPSNTEAFF	TGTGCCAGCAGTTATCCGTCGAACACTGAAGCTTTCTTT
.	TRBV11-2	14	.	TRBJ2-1	CASSSRAREYGQFF	TGTGCCAGCAGCTCCCGGGCCAGGGAGTACGGGCAGTTCTTC
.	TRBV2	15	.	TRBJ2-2	CASGTLASNTGELFF	TGTGCCAGCGGCACACTAGCTTCGAACACCGGGGAGCTGTTTTTT
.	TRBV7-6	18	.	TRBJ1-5	CASSLDPPGTPVNQPQHF	TGTGCCAGCAGCTTAGACCCCCCTGGGACACCGGTTAATCAGCCCCAGCATTTT
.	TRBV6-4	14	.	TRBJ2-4	CARQSGQGKHIQYF	TGTGCCAGACAAAGTGGTCAGGGGAAACACATTCAGTACTTC
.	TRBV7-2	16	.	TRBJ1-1	CASSFPAGSHNTEAFF	TGTGCCAGCAGCTTCCCAGCGGGGTCCCATAACACTGAAGCTTTCTTT
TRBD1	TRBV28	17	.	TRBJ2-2	CASSFVRGGFDHGELFF	TGTGCCAGCAGTTTTGTAAGAGGGGGCTTTGATCACGGGGAGCTGTTTTTT
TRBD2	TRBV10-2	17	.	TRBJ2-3	CASKGQGTSGKDDTQYF	TGCGCCAGCAAGGGCCAGGGAACTAGCGGGAAAGACGATACGCAGTATTTT
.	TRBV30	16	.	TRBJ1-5	CAWRGGSGMRNQPQHF	TGTGCCTGGAGGGGGGGGTCCGGAATGCGCAATCAGCCCCAGCATTTT
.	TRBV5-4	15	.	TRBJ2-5	CASSLATGTQETQYF	TGTGCCAGCAGCTTGGCCACAGGTACTCAAGAGACCCAGTACTTC
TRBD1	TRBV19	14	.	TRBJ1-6	CASTPTGTNSPLHF	TGTGCCAGTACCCCGACAGGGACCAATTCACCCCTCCACTTT
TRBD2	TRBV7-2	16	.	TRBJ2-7	CASSRRTSGRIYEQYF	TGTGCCAGCAGTCGCAGGACTAGCGGGAGAATTTACGAGCAGTACTTC
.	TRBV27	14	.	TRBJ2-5	CASGSGGGAGPQYF	TGTGCCAGCGGCAGTGGTGGGGGAGCAGGGCCCCAGTACTTC
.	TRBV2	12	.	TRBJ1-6	CASRGFNSPLHF	TGTGCCAGCCGGGGTTTTAATTCACCCCTCCACTTT
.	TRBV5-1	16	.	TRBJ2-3	CASSLEGGASSDTQYF	TGCGCCAGCAGCTTGGAGGGTGGAGCGAGTTCAGATACGCAGTATTTT
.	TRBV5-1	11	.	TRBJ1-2	CASGENYGYTF	TGCGCCAGCGGGGAAAACTATGGCTACACCTTC
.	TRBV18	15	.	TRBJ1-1	CASSAAVPGNTEAFF	TGTGCCAGCTCAGCCGCGGTCCCGGGGAACACTGAAGCTTTCTTT
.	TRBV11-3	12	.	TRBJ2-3	CASSADSDTQYF	TGTGCCAGCAGCGCAGACTCAGATACGCAGTATTTT
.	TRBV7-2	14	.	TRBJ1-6	CASSSGTYNSPLHF	TGTGCCAGCAGCTCCGGGACTTATAATTCACCCCTCCACTTT
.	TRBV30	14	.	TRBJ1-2	CAWGTPGALYGYTF	TGTGCCTGGGGGACCCCCGGGGCTCTATATGGCTACACCTTC